This T cell receptor beta chain stems from a study of cytomegalovirus exposure and HLA in healthy donors. This clone was picked up one time. The PCR was carried out with 60 Vbeta primers and 13 Jbeta primers. The method was immunoSEQ multiplex PCR; TCRdb's version includes in-frame clones alone and lacks a portion of them. Of approximately 82,000 clones in the sample, over 9% were seen once. The CDR3 is made up of 18 amino acids. CDR1 and CDR2 from the germline V gene are LNHDA and SQIVND (reference sequence). Germline trimming cut 3 bases from V and 8 bases from J; bases unmatched to any gene: 18. Sequenced material: PBMCs. The chain links TRBV19 to TRBJ2-1; 8 bases align to TRBD1. The TCR originated in a man aged 60 to 75 in good health and CMV-seropositive. The DNA of the CDR3 is TGTGCCAGTAGTATGGGTGGGCCTACAGGGGGGCCCTTCCATGAGCAGTTCTTC. It encodes CASSMGGPTGGPFHEQFF.